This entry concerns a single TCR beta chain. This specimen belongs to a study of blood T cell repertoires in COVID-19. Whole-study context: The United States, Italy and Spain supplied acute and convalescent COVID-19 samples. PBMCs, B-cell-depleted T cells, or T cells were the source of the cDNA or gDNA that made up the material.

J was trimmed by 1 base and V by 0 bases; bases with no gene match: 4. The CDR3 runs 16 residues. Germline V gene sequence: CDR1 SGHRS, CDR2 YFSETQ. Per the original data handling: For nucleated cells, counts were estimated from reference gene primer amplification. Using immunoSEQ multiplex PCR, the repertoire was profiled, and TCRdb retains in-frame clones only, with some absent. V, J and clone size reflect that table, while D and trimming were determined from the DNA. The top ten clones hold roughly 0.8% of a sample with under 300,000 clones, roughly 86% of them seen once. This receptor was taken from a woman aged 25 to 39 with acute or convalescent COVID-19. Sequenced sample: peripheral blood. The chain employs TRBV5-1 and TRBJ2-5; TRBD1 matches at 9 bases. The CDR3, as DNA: TGCGCCAGCAGCTTGGGACAGGGGGTAGTCCAAGAGACCCAGTACTTC. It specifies CASSLGQGVVQETQYF.